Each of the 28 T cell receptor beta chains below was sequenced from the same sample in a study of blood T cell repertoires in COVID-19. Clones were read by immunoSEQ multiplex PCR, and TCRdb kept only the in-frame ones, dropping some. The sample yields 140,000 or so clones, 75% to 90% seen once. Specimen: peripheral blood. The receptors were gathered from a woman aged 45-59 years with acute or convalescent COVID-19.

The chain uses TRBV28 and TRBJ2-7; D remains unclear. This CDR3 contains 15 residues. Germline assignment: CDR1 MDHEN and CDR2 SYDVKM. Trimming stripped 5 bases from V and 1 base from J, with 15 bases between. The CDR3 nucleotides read TGTGCCAGCAGTCCAAATCCAGTTTTTTCCTACGAGCAGTACTTC. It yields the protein CASSPNPVFSYEQYF.

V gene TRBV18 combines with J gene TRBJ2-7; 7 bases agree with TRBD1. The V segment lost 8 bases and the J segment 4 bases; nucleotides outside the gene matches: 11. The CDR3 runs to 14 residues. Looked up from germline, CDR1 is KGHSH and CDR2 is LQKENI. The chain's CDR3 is CASPTGQAAYEQYF. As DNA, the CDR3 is TGTGCCAGCCCCACCGGACAGGCCGCTTACGAGCAGTACTTC.

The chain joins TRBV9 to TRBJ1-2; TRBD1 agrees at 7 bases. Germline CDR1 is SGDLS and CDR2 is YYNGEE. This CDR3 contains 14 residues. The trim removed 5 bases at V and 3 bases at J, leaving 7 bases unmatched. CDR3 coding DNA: TGTGCCAGCAGAGATCACAGGGGTGACTATGGCTACACCTTC. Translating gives CASRDHRGDYGYTF.

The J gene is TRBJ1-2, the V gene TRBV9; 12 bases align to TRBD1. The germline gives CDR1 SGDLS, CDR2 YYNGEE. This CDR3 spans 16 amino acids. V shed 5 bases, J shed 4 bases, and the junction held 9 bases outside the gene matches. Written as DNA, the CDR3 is TGTGCCAGCAGGGGACAGGGGGCGGTATCCCTCTATGGCTACACCTTC. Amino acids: CASRGQGAVSLYGYTF.

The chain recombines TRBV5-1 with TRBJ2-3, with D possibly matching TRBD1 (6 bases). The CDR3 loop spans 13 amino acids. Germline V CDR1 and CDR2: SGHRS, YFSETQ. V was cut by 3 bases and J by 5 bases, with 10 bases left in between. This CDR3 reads CASSWAGEDTQYF. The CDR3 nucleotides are TGCGCCAGCAGCTGGGCAGGGGAAGATACGCAGTATTTT.

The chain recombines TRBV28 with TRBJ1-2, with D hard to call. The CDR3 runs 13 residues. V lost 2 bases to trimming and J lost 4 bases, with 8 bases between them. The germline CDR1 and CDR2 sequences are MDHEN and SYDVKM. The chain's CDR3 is CASSLRDAYGYTF. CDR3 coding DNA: TGTGCCAGCAGTTTACGGGATGCCTATGGCTACACCTTC.

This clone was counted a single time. The CDR3, as DNA: TGCGCCAGCAGCTTTAACCCTTTTTCCCCGGGGGGCGGAGATGAGCAGTTCTTC. It yields the protein CASSFNPFSPGGGDEQFF. The chain has TRBV5-1 and TRBJ2-1; D might be TRBD2 (7 bases). V was trimmed by 2 bases and J by 8 bases, leaving 26 bases between them. The CDR3 spans 18 residues. CDR1 is SGHRS and CDR2 is YFSETQ in the germline V gene.

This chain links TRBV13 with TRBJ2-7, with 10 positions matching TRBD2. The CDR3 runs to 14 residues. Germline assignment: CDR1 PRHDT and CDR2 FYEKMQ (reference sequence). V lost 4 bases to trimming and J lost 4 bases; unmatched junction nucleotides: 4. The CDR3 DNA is TGTGCCAGCAGCTCGGGACTAGCGTCTTACGAGCAGTACTTC. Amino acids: CASSSGLASYEQYF.

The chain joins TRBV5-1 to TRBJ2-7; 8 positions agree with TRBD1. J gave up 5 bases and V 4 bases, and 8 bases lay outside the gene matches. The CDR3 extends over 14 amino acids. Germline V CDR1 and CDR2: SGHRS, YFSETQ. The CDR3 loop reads CASSIRLTGDEQYF. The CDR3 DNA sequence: TGCGCCAGCAGCATCCGGCTGACAGGGGACGAGCAGTACTTC.

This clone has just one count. The CDR3 coding sequence is TGTGCCAGCAGTTTATTGGCAGGGGGCAGGGAGACCCAGTACTTC. This sequence encodes CASSLLAGGRETQYF. The chain employs TRBV28 and TRBJ2-5; 8 nucleotides agree with TRBD1. The CDR3 totals 15 residues. The J segment lost 5 bases and the V segment lost 1 base, leaving 6 bases of the junction unmatched. CDR1 is MDHEN, CDR2 SYDVKM, per germline.

The CDR3 nucleotides are TGTGCCAGCAGCTTGGTACCGGGGGACACCATATATTTT. Protein: CASSLVPGDTIYF. The V and J genes are TRBV5-4 and TRBJ1-3, with D possibly being TRBD1 (5 bases). V was clipped by 0 bases and J by 8 bases, with 9 bases between them. CDR1 and CDR2 (germline): SGHNT, YYREEE (reference sequence). The CDR3 totals 13 residues. Using reference TRBV5-4 and TRBJ1-3 for the parts outside the CDR3, the full variable domain is ETGVTQSPTHLIKTRGQQVTLRCSSQSGHNTVSWYQQALGQGPQFIFQYYREEENGRGNFPPRFSGLQFPNYSSELNVNALELDDSALYLCASSLVPGDTIYFGEGSWLTVV.

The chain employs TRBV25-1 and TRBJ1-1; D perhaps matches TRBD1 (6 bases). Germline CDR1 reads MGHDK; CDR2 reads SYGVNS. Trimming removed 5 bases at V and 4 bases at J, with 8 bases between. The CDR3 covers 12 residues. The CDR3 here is CASSWTATEAFF. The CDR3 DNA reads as TGTGCCAGCAGTTGGACAGCCACTGAAGCTTTCTTT.

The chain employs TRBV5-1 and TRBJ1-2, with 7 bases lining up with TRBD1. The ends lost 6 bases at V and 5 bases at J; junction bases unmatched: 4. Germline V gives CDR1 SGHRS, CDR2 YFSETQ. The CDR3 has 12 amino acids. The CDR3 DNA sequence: TGCGCCAGCAAAGACAGGGAATATGGCTACACCTTC. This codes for CASKDREYGYTF. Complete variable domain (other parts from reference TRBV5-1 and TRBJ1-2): KAGVTQTPRYLIKTRGQQVTLSCSPISGHRSVSWYQQTPGQGLQFLFEYFSETQRNKGNFPGRFSGRQFSNSRSEMNVSTLELGDSALYLCASKDREYGYTFGSGTRLTVV.

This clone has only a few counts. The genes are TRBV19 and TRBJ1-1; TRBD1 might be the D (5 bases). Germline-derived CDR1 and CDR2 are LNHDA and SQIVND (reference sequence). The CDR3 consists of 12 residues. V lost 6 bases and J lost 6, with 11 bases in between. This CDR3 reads CASSRGSPEAFF. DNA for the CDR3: TGTGCCAGTAGCCGGGGGAGCCCTGAAGCTTTCTTT. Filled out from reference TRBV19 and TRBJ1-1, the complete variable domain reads DGGITQSPKYLFRKEGQNVTLSCEQNLNHDAMYWYRQDPGQGLRLIYYSQIVNDFQKGDIAEGYSVSREKKESFPLTVTSAQKNPTAFYLCASSRGSPEAFFGQGTRLTVV.

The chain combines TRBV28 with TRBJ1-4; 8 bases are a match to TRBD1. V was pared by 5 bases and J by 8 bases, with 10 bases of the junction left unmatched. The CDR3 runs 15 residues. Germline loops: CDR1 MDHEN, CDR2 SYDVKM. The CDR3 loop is CASSPRTGKREKLFF. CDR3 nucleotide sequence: TGTGCCAGCAGTCCTCGGACAGGGAAGAGGGAAAAACTGTTTTTT.

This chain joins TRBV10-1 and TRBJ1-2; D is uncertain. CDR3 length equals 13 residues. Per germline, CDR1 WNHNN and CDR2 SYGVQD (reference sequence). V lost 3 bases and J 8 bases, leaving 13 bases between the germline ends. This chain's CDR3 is CASSDGRGGGYTF. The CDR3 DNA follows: TGCGCCAGCAGTGATGGGAGAGGTGGAGGCTACACCTTC.

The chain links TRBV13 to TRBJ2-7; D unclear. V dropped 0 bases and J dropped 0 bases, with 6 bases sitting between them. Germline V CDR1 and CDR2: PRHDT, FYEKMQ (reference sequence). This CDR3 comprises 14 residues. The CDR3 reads CASSLGPSSYEQYF. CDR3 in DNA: TGTGCCAGCAGCTTAGGCCCGTCCTCCTACGAGCAGTACTTC.

CDR3 nucleotides: TGTGCCAGCAGTTACATGGGGGACAGTTTTTATGGCTACACCTTC. Translating gives CASSYMGDSFYGYTF. The chain combines TRBV6-5 with TRBJ1-2; 7 bases are shared with TRBD1. The CDR3 runs 15 residues. Germline V gene sequence: CDR1 MNHEY, CDR2 SVGAGI. V lost 2 bases to trimming and J lost 5 bases; unmatched junction nucleotides: 8.

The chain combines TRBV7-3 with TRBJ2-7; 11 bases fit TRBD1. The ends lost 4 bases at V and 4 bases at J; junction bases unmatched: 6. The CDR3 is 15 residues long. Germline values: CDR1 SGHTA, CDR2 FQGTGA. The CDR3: CASSSLGTGGYEQYF. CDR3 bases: TGTGCCAGCAGCTCCCTCGGGACAGGGGGATACGAGCAGTACTTC.

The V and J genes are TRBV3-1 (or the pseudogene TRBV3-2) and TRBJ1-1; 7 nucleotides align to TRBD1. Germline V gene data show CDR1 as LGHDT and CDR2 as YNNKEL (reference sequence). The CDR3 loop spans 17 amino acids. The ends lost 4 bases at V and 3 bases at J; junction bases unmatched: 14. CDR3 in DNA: TGTGCCAGCAGCCCACAAGGGGGCGCAACCGCGGACACTGAAGCTTTCTTT. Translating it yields CASSPQGGATADTEAFF.

The CDR3 loop is CASSIGPGGSNQPQHF. The CDR3 DNA reads as TGTGCCAGTAGTATAGGCCCAGGGGGAAGCAATCAGCCCCAGCATTTT. This chain uses TRBV19 with TRBJ1-5, with 7 bases lining up with TRBD1. Germline-derived CDR1 and CDR2 are LNHDA and SQIVND (reference sequence). V shed 1 base and J 1 base; nucleotides not matched to a gene: 4. The CDR3 length is 16 residues.

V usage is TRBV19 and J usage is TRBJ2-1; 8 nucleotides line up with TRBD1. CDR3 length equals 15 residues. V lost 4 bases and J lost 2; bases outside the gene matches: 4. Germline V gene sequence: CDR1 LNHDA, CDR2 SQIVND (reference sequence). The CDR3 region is CASSKQGAPYNEQFF. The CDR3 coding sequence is TGTGCCAGTAGTAAGCAGGGGGCCCCCTACAATGAGCAGTTCTTC.

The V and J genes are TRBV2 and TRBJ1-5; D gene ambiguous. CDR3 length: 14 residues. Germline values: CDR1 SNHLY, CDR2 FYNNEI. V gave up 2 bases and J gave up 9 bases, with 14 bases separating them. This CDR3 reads CASSERGSHRPQHF. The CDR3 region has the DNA TGTGCCAGCAGTGAACGGGGAAGTCATCGGCCCCAGCATTTT. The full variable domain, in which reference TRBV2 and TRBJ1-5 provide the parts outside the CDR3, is EPEVTQTPSHQVTQMGQEVILRCVPISNHLYFYWYRQILGQKVEFLVSFYNNEISEKSEIFDDQFSVERPDGSNFTLKIRSTKLEDSAMYFCASSERGSHRPQHFGDGTRLSIL.

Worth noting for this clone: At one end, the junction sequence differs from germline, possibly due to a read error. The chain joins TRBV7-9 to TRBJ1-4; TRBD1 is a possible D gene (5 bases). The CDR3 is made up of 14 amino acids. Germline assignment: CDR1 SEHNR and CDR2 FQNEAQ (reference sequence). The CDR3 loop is CASGFGGPNEKLFF. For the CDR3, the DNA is TGTGCCAGCGGCTTCGGGGGACCCAATGAAAAACTGTTTTTT.

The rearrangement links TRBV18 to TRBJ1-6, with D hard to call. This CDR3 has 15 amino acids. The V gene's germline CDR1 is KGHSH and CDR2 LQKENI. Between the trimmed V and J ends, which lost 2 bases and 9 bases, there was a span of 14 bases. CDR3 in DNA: TGTGCCAGCTCACCAAATAACGGCGCGGGTTCACCCCTCCACTTT. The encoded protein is CASSPNNGAGSPLHF.

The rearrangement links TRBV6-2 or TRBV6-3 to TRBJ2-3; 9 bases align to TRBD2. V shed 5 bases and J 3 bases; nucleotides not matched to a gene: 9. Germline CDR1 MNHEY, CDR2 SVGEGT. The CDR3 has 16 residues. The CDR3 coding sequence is TGTGCCAGCAGTCGAGAAGCGGGGGGCCTTACAGATACGCAGTATTTT. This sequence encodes CASSREAGGLTDTQYF.

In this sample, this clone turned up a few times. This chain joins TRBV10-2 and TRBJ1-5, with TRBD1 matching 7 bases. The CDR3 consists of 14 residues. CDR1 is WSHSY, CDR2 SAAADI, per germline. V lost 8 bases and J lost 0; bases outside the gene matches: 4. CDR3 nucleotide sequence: TGCGCCAGCGGAGGGACAGTTAGCAATCAGCCCCAGCATTTT. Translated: CASGGTVSNQPQHF.

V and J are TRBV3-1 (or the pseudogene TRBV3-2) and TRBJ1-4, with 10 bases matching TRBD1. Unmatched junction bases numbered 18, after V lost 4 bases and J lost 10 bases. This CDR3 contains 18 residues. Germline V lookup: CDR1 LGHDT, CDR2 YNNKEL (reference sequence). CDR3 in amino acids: CASSPQYPTGGVLGKLFF. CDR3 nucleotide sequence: TGTGCCAGCAGCCCACAATACCCGACAGGGGGCGTTTTAGGAAAACTGTTTTTT.